This entry describes one T cell receptor (beta chain). The antigen is unknown. The sample carries other DNA sequences with the same CDR3. RNA was extracted and reverse transcribed into cDNA as the sequencing template. Sequencing used immunoSEQ multiplex PCR; TCRdb keeps in-frame clones, though not all of them. Among approximately 170,000 clones listed, 50% to 65% were seen once. The sample is drawn from a study of CD8+ T cells in alopecia areata. Regarding the study as a whole: Patients shared TCRs less clearly than mice did, possibly owing to HLA. Baseline CD8+ expansion's link to response remains uncertain, as there was one nonresponder.

Germline loops: CDR1 KGHSH, CDR2 LQKENI. CDR3 size: 14 residues. The V and J ends lost 0 bases and 3 bases respectively, with 8 bases between them. Described treatment: oral pan-JAK inhibitor, 5-10 mg twice daily. The clonotype was recovered from a human donor with alopecia areata. The source material was CD4+ T cells sorted from blood, sampled at week 24, from a patient treated with tofacitinib. The rearrangement links TRBV18 to TRBJ1-2; D call uncertain. The CDR3 bases are TGTGCCAGCTCACCACCTACGGGCGACTATGGCTACACCTTC. It codes for CASSPPTGDYGYTF.